What follows describes a single TCR beta chain. Antigen specificity is unknown. All donors qualified as healthy HIV-negative adults and had experienced no recent acute infections or vaccinations. Germline V gene sequence: CDR1 SGHVS, CDR2 FQNEAQ. The length of the CDR3 is 17 residues. V gave up 3 bases and J gave up 5 bases; unmatched junction bases: 12. This sample was taken from a study of shared clonotypes between healthy human individuals. Study context: A couple of women and a few men aged 18 to 49 served as donors. Study-wide results and limits: Sampling covered blood only; tissue repertoires likely differ.

Sequenced by immunoSEQ multiplex PCR; TCRdb stores in-frame clones only, minus some. The data contain a few million clones, about 92% of them seen just once; the ten biggest clones take up about 0.39%. The V and J genes are TRBV7-8 and TRBJ1-2; 10 nucleotides agree with TRBD1. The material sequenced was naive CD4+ T cells from PBMCs. Subset: CD45RA+ positively selected. This sequence was found in a man aged 18 to 30 in good health. Some clones in this sample may be carry-over from other donors' samples. CDR3 coding DNA: TGTGCCAGCAGCTTCATGCATCTTCGACAGGGGGCTTATGGCTACACCTTC. Its protein is CASSFMHLRQGAYGYTF.